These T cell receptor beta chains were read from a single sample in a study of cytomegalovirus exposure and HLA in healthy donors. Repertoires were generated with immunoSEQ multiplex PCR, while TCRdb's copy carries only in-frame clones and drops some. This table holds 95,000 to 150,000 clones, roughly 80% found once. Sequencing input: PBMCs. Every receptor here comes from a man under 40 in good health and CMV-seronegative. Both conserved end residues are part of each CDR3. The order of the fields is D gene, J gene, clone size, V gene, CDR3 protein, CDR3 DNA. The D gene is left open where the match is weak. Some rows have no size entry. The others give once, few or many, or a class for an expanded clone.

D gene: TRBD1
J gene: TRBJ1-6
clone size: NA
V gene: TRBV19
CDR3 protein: CASGGTGLASPLHF
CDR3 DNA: TGTGCCAGCGGGGGGACAGGGCTAGCCTCACCCCTCCACTTT

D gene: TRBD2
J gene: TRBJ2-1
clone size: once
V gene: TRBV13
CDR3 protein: CASSRSGGLYNEQFF
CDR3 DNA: TGTGCCAGCAGTCGGAGCGGGGGGCTCTACAATGAGCAGTTCTTC

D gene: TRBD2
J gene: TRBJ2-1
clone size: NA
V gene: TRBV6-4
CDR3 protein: CASSGLAGGNEQFF
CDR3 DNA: TGTGCCAGCAGTGGACTAGCGGGGGGCAATGAGCAGTTCTTC

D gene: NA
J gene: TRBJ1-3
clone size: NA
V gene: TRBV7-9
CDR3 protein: CASSFGESDTIYF
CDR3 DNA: TGTGCCAGCAGCTTTGGGGAGTCGGACACCATATATTTT

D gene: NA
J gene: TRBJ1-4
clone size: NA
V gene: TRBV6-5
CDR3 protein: CASSNRFNEKLFF
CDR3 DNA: TGTGCCAGTTCTAACAGGTTTAATGAAAAACTGTTTTTT

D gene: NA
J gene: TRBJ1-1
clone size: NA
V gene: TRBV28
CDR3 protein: CASTLYAHTEAFF
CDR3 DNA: TGTGCCAGCACCCTCTACGCCCACACTGAAGCTTTCTTT

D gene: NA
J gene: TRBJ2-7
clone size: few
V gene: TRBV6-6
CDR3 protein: CASSRIYEQYF
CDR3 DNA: TGTGCCAGCAGCAGAATATACGAGCAGTACTTC

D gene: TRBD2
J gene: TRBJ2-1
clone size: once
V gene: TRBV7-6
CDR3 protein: CASSIRGGGGNEQFF
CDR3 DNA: TGTGCCAGCAGTATCCGGGGCGGGGGTGGGAATGAGCAGTTCTTC

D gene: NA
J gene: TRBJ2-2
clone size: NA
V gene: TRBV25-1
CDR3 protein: CASSARWGQNTGELFF
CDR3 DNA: TGTGCCAGCAGTGCAAGATGGGGACAGAACACCGGGGAGCTGTTTTTT

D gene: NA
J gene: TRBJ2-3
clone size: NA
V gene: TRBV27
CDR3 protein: CASSLGRDSPVDTQYF
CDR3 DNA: TGTGCCAGCAGTTTGGGTAGGGACTCACCGGTGGATACGCAGTATTTT

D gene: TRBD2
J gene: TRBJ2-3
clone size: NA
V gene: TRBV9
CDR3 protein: CASSVGLAGEPGRNTQYF
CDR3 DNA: TGTGCCAGCAGCGTAGGACTAGCGGGGGAGCCCGGTAGAAATACGCAGTATTTT

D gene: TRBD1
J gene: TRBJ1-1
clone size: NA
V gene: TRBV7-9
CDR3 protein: CASSLARTGGDTEAFF
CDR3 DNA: TGTGCCAGCAGCTTAGCTCGGACAGGGGGTGACACTGAAGCTTTCTTT

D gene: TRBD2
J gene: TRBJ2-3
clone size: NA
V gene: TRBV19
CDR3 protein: CASTRGWAGGLSTDTQYF
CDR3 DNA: TGTGCCAGTACTCGCGGGTGGGCGGGGGGACTTAGCACAGATACGCAGTATTTT

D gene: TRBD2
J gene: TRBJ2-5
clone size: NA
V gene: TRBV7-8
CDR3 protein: CASSETSAAIGTQYF
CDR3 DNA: TGTGCCAGCAGCGAGACTAGCGCCGCTATAGGGACCCAGTACTTC

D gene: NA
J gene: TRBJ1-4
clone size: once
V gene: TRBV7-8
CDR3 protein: CASSPFSTNEKLFF
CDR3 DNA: TGTGCCAGCAGCCCCTTTTCAACTAATGAAAAACTGTTTTTT

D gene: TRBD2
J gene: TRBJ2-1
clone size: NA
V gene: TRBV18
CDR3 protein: CASSLQLAGGYNEQFF
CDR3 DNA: TGTGCCAGCTCACTTCAACTAGCGGGGGGATACAATGAGCAGTTCTTC

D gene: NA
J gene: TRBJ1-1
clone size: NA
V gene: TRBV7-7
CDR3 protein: CASSPLGRGTEAFF
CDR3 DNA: TGTGCCAGCAGCCCACTGGGCAGGGGAACTGAAGCTTTCTTT

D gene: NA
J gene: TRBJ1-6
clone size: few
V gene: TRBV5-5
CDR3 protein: CASSSTISYNSPLHF
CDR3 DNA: TGTGCCAGCAGCTCGACAATCTCCTATAATTCACCCCTCCACTTT

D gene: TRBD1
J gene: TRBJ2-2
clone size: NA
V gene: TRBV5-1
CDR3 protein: CASSQGQFNTGELFF
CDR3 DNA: TGCGCCAGCAGCCAGGGACAGTTCAACACCGGGGAGCTGTTTTTT

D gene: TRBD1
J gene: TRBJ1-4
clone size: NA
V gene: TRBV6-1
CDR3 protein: CASRDRGANNEKLFF
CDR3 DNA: TGTGCCAGCCGGGACAGGGGAGCGAATAATGAAAAACTGTTTTTT

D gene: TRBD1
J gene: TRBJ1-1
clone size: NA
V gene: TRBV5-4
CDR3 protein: CASSPRTGEGTEAFF
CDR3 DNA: TGTGCCAGCAGCCCCCGGACAGGGGAGGGCACTGAAGCTTTCTTT

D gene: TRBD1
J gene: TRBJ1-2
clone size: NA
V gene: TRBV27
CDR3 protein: CASSLSTGANYGYTF
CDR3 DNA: TGTGCCAGCAGTTTATCGACAGGGGCCAACTATGGCTACACCTTC

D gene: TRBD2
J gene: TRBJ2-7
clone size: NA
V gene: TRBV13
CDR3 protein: CASSSDSGGTYEQYF
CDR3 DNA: TGTGCCAGCAGTTCTGATAGCGGGGGCACCTACGAGCAGTACTTC

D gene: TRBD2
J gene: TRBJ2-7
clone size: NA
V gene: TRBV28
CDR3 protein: CASSQLGGKGF
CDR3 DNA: TGTGCCAGCAGCCAACTGGGGGGGAAGGGCTTC

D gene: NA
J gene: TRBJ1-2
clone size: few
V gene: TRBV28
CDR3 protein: CASSLGWGGEPNYGYTF
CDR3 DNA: TGTGCCAGCAGTTTGGGGTGGGGGGGTGAACCTAACTATGGCTACACCTTC

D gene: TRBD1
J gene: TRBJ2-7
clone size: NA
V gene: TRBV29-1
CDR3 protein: CSVAYRGSYEQYF
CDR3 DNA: TGCAGCGTTGCGTACAGGGGCTCCTACGAGCAGTACTTC

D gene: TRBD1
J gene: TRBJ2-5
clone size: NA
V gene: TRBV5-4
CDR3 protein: CASSRPGQGQETQYF
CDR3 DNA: TGTGCCAGCAGCCGCCCTGGACAGGGCCAAGAGACCCAGTACTTC

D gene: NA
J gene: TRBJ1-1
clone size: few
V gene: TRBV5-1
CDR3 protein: CASSLVGGPEAFF
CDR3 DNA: TGCGCCAGCAGCTTGGTTGGGGGCCCTGAAGCTTTCTTT

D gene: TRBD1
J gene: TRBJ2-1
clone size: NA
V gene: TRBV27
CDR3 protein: CASSPGQGLANEQFF
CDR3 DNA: TGTGCCAGCAGTCCCGGACAGGGTCTGGCTAATGAGCAGTTCTTC

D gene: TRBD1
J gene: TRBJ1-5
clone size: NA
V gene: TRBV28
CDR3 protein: CASSSRGRSNQPQHF
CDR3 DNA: TGTGCCAGCAGTTCCAGGGGGCGCAGCAATCAGCCCCAGCATTTT

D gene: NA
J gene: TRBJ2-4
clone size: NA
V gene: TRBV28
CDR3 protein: CASSTRRGKNIQYF
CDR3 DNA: TGTGCCAGCAGTACCCGACGGGGCAAAAACATTCAGTACTTC

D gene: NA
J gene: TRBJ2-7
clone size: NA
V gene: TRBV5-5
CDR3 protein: CASSLTINQLEQYF
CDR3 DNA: TGTGCCAGCAGCCTCACGATAAACCAACTAGAGCAGTACTTC

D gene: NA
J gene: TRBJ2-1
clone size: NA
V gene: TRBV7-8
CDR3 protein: CASSLEGPEQFF
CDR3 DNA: TGTGCCAGCAGCTTGGAGGGACCCGAGCAGTTCTTC

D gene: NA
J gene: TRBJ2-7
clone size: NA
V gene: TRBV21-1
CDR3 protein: CASYRSPTSGGDYEQYF
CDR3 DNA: TGTGCCAGCTATCGTTCCCCGACTAGCGGGGGGGACTACGAGCAGTACTTC

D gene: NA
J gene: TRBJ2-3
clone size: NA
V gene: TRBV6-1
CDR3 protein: CASSPGTPMAQYF
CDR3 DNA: TGTGCCAGCAGCCCCGGGACTCCCATGGCCCAGTATTTT

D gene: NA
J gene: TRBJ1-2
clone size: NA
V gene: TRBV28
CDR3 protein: CASRGGAGSYYGYTF
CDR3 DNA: TGTGCCAGCAGGGGGGGGGCGGGATCCTACTATGGCTACACCTTC

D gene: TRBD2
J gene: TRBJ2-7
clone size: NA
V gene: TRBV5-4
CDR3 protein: CASSLGPTGGVTYEQYF
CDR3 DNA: TGTGCCAGCAGCTTGGGCCCTACGGGGGGGGTTACTTACGAGCAGTACTTC

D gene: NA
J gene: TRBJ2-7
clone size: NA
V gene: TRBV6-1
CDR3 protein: CASSEYHGGSYEQYF
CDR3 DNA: TGTGCCAGCAGTGAATACCACGGCGGCTCCTACGAGCAGTACTTC

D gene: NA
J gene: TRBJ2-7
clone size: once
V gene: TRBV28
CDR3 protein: CASSLEGSYEQYF
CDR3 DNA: TGTGCCAGCAGTTTAGAGGGCTCCTACGAGCAGTACTTC

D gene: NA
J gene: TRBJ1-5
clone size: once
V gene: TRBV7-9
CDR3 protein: CASSLGSGLGNQPQHF
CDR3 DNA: TGTGCCAGCAGCTTAGGATCAGGGCTGGGCAATCAGCCCCAGCATTTT

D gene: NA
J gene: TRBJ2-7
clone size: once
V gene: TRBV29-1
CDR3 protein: CSVVGGRGSSYEQYF
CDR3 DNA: TGCAGCGTTGTTGGGGGCAGGGGTAGCTCCTACGAGCAGTACTTC

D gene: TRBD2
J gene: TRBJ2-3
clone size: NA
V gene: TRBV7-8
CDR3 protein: CASSLAGAITDTQYF
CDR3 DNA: TGTGCCAGCAGTTTAGCGGGGGCCATCACAGATACGCAGTATTTT

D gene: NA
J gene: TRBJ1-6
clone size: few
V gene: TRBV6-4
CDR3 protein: CASSETFPGVSNSPLHF
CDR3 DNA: TGTGCCAGCAGTGAGACTTTCCCAGGGGTCTCTAATTCACCCCTCCACTTT

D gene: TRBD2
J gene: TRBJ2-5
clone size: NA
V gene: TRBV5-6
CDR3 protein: CASSFYASGGQETQYF
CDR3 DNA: TGTGCCAGCAGCTTTTATGCTAGCGGGGGGCAAGAGACCCAGTACTTC

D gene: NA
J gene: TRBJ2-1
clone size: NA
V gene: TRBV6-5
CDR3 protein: CASSYGQGYNEQFF
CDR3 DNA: TGTGCCAGCAGTTACGGGCAGGGCTACAATGAGCAGTTCTTC

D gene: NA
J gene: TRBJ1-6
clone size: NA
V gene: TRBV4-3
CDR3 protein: CASSQEGTWPYNSPLHF
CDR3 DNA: TGCGCCAGCAGCCAAGAGGGGACATGGCCCTATAATTCACCCCTCCACTTT

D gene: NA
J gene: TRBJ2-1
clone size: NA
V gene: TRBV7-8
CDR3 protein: CASSLEYPVRGSYNEQFF
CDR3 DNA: TGTGCCAGCAGCTTAGAGTATCCAGTCCGGGGGTCCTACAATGAGCAGTTCTTC

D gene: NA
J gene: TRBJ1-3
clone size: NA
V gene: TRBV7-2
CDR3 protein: CASSLIGAGNTIYF
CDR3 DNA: TGTGCCAGCAGCTTAATAGGGGCGGGAAACACCATATATTTT

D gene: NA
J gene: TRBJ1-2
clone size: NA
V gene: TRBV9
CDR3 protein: CASWGGSGYTF
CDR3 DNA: TGTGCCAGTTGGGGGGGATCCGGCTACACCTTC

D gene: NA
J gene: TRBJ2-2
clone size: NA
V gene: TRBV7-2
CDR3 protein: CASSLGARTGELFF
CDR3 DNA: TGTGCCAGCAGCTTAGGGGCCCGCACCGGGGAGCTGTTTTTT